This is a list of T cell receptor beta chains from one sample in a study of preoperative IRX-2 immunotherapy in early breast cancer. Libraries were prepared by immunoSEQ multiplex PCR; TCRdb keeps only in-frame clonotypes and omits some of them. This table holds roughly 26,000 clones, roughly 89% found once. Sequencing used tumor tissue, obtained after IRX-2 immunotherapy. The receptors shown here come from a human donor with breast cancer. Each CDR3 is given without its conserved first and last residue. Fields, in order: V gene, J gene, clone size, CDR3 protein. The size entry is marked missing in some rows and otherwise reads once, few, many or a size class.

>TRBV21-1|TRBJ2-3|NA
AMGGVLSTDTQY
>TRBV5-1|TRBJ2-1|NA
ASSFGQGAGNEQF
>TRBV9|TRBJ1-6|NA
ASSEGQGGLSPLH
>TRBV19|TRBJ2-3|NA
ASGGGGSDTQY
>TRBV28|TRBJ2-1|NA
ASSSTLGYNEQF
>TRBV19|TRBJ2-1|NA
ASSSRQDNEQF
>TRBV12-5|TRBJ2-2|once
ASGPTNTGELF
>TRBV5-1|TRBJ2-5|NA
ASSLAGGSGGQETQY
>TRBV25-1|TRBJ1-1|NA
AAGQLNTEAF
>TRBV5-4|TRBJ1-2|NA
ASSPMGLPYGYT
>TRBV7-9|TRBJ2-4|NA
ASSPGGGNIQY
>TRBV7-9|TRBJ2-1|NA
ASSPGQHNEQF
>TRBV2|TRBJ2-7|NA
ASSVGQGYEQY
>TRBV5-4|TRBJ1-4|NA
ASSPARTNEKLF
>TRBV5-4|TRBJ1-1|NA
ASSLRGAGTEAF
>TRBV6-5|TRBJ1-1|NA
ASSYSIRGDTEAF
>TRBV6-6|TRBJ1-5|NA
ASSLRGQGGNQPQH
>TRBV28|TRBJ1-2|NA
ATSDRIYGYT
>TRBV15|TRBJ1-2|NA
ATSREKQLNYGYT
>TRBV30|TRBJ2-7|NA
AWTRDSYEQY
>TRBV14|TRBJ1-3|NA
ASSQQGVGNTIY
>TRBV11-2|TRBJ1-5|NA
ASSFSVWSDGDSNQPQH
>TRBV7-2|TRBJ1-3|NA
ASSLDNIAGNTIY
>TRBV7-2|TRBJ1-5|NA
ASSSDGLYSNQPQH
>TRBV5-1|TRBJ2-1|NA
ASSLGTSGRNNEQF
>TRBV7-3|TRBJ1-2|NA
ASSLYTGGDYGYT
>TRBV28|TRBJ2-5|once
ASSLGGPETQY
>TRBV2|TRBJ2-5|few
ASRTHQETQY
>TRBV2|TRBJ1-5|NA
ASSAATSQPQH
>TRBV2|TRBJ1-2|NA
ATNPDSDSGYT
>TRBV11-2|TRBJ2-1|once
ASSSQGAEQF
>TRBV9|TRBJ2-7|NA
ASSVGGPGGLAGGHTEYEQY
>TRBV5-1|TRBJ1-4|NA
ASSPRQGTNEKLF
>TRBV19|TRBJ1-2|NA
ASSIPGGKGGYT
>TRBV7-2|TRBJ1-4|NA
ASRAGGSGEKLF
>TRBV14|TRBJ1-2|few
ASSPRQGGYGYT
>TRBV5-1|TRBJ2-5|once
ASSLHSGGWETQY
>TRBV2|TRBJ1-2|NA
ASSPGQGLFGGYT
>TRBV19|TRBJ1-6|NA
ASSIDPRTFTPLH
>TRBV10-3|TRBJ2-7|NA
AISDLADGSSYEQY
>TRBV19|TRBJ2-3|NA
ASRDWSGTDTQY
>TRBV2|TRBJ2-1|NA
ASSGQTSSYNEQF
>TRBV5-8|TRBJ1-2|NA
ASSLPYQRGYT
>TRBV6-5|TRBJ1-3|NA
ASSYGGGNTIY
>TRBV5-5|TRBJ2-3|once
ASSSGQRTDTQY
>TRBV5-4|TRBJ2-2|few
ASSFGLAPGELF
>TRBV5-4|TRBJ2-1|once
ASRADRGAGNEQF
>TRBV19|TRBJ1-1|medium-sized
AIIGRAAAF
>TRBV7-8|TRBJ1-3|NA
ASSPGTGRLSSGNTIY
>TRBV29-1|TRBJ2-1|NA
SVATVNEQF
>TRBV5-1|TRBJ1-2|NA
ASSTRQAEPSGYT